One T cell receptor beta chain is described in this entry. What it recognizes is unknown. This same CDR3 is encoded by further DNA sequences in the sample. The source of the sample is a study of beta chain features in type 1 diabetes. General study findings and limits: Lower insertion and higher deletion counts appeared at VDJ junctions in type 1 diabetes patients. All four CD4+ subsets of Type 1 diabetes patients contained TCRB CDR3s that were moderately but significantly shorter.

Expressed TCRB transcripts were sequenced because the entire RNA isolate underwent reverse transcription. The repertoire was sequenced with immunoSEQ multiplex PCR; TCRdb's copy has only in-frame clones and lacks some. Of hundreds of thousands of clones in the sample, more than 12% were seen once. Germline assignment: CDR1 MDHEN and CDR2 SYDVKM. This CDR3 spans 13 amino acids. V lost 2 bases, J lost 5 bases, and 7 bases lay in between. This TCR was sampled from a man between 18 and 29 years old with type 1 diabetes. The sample consisted of naive CD4+ T cells from blood. The chain uses TRBV28 and TRBJ1-5, with D perhaps TRBD1 (5 bases). This chain's CDR3 is CASSLVGDQPQHF. The DNA of the CDR3 is TGTGCCAGCAGTTTAGTAGGGGATCAGCCCCAGCATTTT.